The clone carrying this T cell receptor beta chain was counted only a few times. Its antigen is undetermined. The data stem from a study of identical twins. V gave up 7 bases and J gave up 2 bases, with 12 bases separating them. This CDR3 spans 13 amino acids. Germline loops: CDR1 SQVTM, CDR2 ANQGSEA. Whole-study findings and limits: Out-of-frame alpha sequences common to twins exhibited an excess of low generation probability. Possibly, invariant MAIT and iNKT cells partly confounded zero-insertion analyses. For out-of-frame beta sequences, excess twin sharing was weaker.

Template switching, a step in the protocol, added a universal primer site, and cDNA carried unique molecular identifiers. TCRdb fed the 5' RACE reads into MiXCR, producing one record per CDR3 protein. The sample lists some 1,700,000 distinct CDR3 sequences, 25% to 35% occurring once. The receptor's source is a newborn girl in good health. Sequencing used cord blood. The V call is TRBV29-1, the J call TRBJ1-5; D ambiguous. This CDR3 is CSAAPEGNQPQHF. The CDR3 bases are TGCAGCGCTGCGCCGGAGGGCAATCAGCCCCAGCATTTT.